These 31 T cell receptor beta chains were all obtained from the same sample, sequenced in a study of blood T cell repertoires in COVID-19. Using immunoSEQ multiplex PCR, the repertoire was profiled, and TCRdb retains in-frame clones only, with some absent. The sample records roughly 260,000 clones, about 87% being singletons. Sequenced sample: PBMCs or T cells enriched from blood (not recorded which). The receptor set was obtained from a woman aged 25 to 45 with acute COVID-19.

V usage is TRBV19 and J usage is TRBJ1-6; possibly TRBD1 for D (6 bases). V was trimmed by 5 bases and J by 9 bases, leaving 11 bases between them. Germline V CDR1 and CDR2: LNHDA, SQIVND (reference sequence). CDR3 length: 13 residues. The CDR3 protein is CASSLGQFSPLHF. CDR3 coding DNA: TGTGCCAGTAGTCTCGGACAGTTTTCACCCCTCCACTTT.

CDR3 residues: CASSLSQGGIYEQYF. The CDR3, as DNA: TGTGCCAGCAGTTTAAGCCAGGGGGGTATCTACGAGCAGTACTTC. This chain uses TRBV27 with TRBJ2-7; possible D gene TRBD1, 7 bases. The CDR3 contains 15 residues. Between the trimmed V and J ends, which lost 2 bases and 3 bases, there was a span of 14 bases. The germline V gene has CDR1 MNHEY and CDR2 SMNVEV (reference sequence).

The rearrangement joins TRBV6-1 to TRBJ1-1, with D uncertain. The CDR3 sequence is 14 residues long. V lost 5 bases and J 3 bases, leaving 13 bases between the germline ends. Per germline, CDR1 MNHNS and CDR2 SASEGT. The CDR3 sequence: CASSYSVYDTEAFF. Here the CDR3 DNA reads TGTGCCAGCAGTTATTCCGTGTATGACACTGAAGCTTTCTTT.

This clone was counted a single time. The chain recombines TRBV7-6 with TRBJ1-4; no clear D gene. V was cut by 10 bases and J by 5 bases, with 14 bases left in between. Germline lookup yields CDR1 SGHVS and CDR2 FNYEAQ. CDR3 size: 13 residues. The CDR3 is CATHGSPNEKLFF. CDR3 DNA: TGTGCCACTCACGGTTCCCCAAATGAAAAACTGTTTTTT. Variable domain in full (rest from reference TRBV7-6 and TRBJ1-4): GAGVSQSPRYKVTKRGQDVALRCDPISGHVSLYWYRQALGQGPEFLTYFNYEAQQDKSGLPNDRFSAERPEGSISTLTIQRTEQRDSAMYRCATHGSPNEKLFFGSGTQLSVL.

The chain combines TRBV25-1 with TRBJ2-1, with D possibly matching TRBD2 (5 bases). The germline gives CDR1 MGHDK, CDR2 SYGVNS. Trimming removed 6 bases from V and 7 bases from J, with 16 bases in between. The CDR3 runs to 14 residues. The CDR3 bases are TGTGCCAGCAGACTCGGACGGGATTTGAATGAGCAGTTCTTC. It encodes CASRLGRDLNEQFF.

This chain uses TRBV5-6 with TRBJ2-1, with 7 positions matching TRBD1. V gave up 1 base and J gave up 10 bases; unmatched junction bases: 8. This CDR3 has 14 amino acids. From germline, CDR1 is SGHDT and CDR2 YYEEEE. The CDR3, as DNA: TGTGCCAGCAGCTTGAGTACAGGGGAGCTAGAGCAGTTCTTC. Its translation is CASSLSTGELEQFF.

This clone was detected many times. CDR3 in amino acids: CASSFGETQYF. DNA for the CDR3: TGTGCCAGCAGTTTCGGTGAGACCCAGTACTTC. The rearrangement uses TRBV12-3 or TRBV12-4 and TRBJ2-5; D not resolved. The germline V and J ends were trimmed by 3 bases and 5 bases, with 4 bases remaining between them. This CDR3 has 11 amino acids.

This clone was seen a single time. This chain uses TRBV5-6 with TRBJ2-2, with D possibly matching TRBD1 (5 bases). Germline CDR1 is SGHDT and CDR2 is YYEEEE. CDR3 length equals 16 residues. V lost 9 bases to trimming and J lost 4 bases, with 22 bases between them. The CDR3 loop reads CATHRFQGLFTGELFF. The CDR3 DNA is TGTGCCACCCATCGTTTTCAGGGATTATTCACCGGGGAGCTGTTTTTT.

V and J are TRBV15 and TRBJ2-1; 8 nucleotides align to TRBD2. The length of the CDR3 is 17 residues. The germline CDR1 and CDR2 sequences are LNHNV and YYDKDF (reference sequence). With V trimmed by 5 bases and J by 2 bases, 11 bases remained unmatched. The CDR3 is CATSRKGGTSPYNEQFF. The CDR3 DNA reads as TGTGCCACCAGCCGAAAAGGCGGGACTAGTCCCTACAATGAGCAGTTCTTC.

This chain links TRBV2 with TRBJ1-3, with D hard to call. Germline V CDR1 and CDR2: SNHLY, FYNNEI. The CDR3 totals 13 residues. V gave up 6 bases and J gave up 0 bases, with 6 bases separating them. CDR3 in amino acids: CASRAVSGNTIYF. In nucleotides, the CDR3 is TGTGCCAGCAGGGCCGTCTCTGGAAACACCATATATTTT.

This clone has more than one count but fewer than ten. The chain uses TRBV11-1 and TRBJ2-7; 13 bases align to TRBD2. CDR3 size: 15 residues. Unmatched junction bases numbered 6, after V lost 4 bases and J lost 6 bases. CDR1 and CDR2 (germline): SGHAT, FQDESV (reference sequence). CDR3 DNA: TGTGCCAGCAGCTCAGTTACTAGCGGGGGGGCCGAGCAGTACTTC. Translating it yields CASSSVTSGGAEQYF.

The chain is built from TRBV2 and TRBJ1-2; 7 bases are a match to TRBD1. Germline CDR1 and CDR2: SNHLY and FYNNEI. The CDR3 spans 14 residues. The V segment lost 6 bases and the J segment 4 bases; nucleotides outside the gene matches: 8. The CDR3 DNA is TGTGCCAGCAGAGATCGACAGGGCCTCTATGGCTACACCTTC. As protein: CASRDRQGLYGYTF.

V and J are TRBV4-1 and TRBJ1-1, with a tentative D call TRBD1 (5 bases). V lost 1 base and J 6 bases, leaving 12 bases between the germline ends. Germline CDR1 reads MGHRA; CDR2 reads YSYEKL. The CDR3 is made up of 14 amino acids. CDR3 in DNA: TGCGCCAGCAGCCAAGTGGGGCAGCAGTCTGAAGCTTTCTTT. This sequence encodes CASSQVGQQSEAFF.

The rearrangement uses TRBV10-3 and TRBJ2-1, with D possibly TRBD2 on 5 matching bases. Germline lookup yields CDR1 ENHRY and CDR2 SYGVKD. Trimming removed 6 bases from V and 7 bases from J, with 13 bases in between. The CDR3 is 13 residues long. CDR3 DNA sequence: TGTGCCATCAGCAAACTAGAGGCGAATGAGCAGTTCTTC. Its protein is CAISKLEANEQFF.

The CDR3 protein is CASSLIGGDYEQYF. For the CDR3, the DNA is TGTGCCAGCAGCTTAATAGGCGGGGATTACGAGCAGTACTTC. The rearrangement links TRBV11-2 to TRBJ2-7; the D gene is possibly TRBD2 (6 bases). The CDR3 has 14 residues. V was cut by 2 bases and J by 4 bases, with 12 bases left in between. Germline V gene lookup returns CDR1 SGHAT and CDR2 FQNNGV.

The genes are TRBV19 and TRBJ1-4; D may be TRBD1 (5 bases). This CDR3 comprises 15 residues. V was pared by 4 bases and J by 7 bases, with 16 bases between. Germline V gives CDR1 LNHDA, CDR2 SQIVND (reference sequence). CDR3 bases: TGTGCCAGTAGTACTGGAACGGGGGAAGTTGAAAAACTGTTTTTT. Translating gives CASSTGTGEVEKLFF.

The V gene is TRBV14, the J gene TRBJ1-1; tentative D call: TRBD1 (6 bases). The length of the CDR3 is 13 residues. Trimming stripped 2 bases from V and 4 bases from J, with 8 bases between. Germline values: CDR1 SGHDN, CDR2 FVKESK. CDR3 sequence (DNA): TGTGCCAGCAGCCAACAGGGGAGCACTGAAGCTTTCTTT. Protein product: CASSQQGSTEAFF.

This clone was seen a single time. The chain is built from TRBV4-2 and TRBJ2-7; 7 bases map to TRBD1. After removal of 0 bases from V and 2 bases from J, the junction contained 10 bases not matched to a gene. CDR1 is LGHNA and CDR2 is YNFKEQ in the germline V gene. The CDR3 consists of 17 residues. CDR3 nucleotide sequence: TGTGCCAGCAGCCAAGACCTACCCCGGGACAGCCCCTACGAGCAGTACTTC. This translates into CASSQDLPRDSPYEQYF.

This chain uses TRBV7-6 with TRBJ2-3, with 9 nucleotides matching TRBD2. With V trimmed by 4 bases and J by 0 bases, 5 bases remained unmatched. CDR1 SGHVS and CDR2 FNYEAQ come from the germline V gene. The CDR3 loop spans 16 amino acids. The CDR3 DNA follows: TGTGCCAGCAGCTCTCTAGCGGGGACTAGCACAGATACGCAGTATTTT. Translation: CASSSLAGTSTDTQYF.

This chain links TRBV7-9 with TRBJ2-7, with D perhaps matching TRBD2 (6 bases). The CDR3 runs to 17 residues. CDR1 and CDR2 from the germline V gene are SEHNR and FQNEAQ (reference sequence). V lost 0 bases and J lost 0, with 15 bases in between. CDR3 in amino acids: CASSLAWGDPASYEQYF. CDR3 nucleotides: TGTGCCAGCAGCTTAGCTTGGGGGGACCCTGCCTCCTACGAGCAGTACTTC.

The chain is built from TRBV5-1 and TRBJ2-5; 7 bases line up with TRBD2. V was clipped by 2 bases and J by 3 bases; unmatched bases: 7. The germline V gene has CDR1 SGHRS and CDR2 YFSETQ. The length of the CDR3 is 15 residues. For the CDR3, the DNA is TGCGCCAGCAGCTTTGGCGGGAGCTCTAAAGAGACCCAGTACTTC. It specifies CASSFGGSSKETQYF. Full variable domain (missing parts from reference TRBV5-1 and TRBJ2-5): KAGVTQTPRYLIKTRGQQVTLSCSPISGHRSVSWYQQTPGQGLQFLFEYFSETQRNKGNFPGRFSGRQFSNSRSEMNVSTLELGDSALYLCASSFGGSSKETQYFGPGTRLLVL.

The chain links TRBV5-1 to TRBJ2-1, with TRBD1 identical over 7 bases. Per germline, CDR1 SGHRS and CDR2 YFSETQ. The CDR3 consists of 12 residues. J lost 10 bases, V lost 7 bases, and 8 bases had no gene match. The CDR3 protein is CASWGVTGEQFF. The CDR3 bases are TGCGCCAGCTGGGGAGTGACAGGGGAGCAGTTCTTC.

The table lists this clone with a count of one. The CDR3 DNA follows: TGTGCCAGCAGTCAACAGGCGACTAATGAAAAACTGTTTTTT. It specifies CASSQQATNEKLFF. The J gene is TRBJ1-4, the V gene TRBV7-6; D might be TRBD1 (5 bases). Germline V gives CDR1 SGHVS, CDR2 FNYEAQ. The CDR3 has 14 amino acids. Trimming left V 6 bases short and J 2 bases short, with 10 bases between.

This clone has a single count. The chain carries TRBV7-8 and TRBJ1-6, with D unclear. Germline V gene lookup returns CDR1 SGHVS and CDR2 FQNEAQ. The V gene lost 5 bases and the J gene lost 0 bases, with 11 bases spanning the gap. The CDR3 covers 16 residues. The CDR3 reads CASSRAADSYNSPLHF. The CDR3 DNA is TGTGCCAGCAGCCGGGCGGCTGACTCCTATAATTCACCCCTCCACTTT.

The CDR3 region has the DNA TGTGCCTGGTCTAGGGACAGGGCACACTACGAGCAGTACTTC. It is translated as CAWSRDRAHYEQYF. The chain links TRBV30 to TRBJ2-7, with 9 bases lining up with TRBD1. With 5 bases clipped from V and 3 bases from J, the junction kept 8 bases outside the gene matches. CDR1 and CDR2 (germline): GTSNPN, SVGIG (reference sequence). The CDR3 sequence is 14 residues long.

This CDR3 reads CASSTPGTGFSSYNSPLHF. As DNA, the CDR3 is TGTGCCAGCAGCACTCCCGGGACAGGGTTTAGTTCCTATAATTCACCCCTCCACTTT. The chain carries TRBV7-9 and TRBJ1-6; 9 nucleotides match TRBD1. The CDR3 has 19 residues. Germline loops: CDR1 SEHNR, CDR2 FQNEAQ (reference sequence). Trimming cost V 5 bases and J 1 base; bases outside gene matches: 12. The variable domain in full, completed from reference TRBV7-9 and TRBJ1-6, reads DTGVSQNPRHKITKRGQNVTFRCDPISEHNRLYWYRQTLGQGPEFLTYFQNEAQLEKSRLLSDRFSAERPKGSFSTLEIQRTEQGDSAMYLCASSTPGTGFSSYNSPLHFGNGTRLTVT.

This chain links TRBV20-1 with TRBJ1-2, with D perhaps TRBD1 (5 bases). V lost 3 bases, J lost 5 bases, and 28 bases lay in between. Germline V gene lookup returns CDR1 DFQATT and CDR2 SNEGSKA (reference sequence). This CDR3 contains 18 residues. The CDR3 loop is CSASGDLHWRGVDYGYTF. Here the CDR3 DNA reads TGCAGTGCTAGTGGGGACTTGCATTGGCGGGGCGTAGATTATGGCTACACCTTC.

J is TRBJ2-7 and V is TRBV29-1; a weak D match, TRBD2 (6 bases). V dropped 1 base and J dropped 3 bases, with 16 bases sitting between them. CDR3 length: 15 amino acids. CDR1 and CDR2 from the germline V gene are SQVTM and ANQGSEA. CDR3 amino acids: CSVEGGVGRGYEQYF. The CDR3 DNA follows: TGCAGCGTTGAAGGGGGTGTGGGGCGGGGCTACGAGCAGTACTTC.

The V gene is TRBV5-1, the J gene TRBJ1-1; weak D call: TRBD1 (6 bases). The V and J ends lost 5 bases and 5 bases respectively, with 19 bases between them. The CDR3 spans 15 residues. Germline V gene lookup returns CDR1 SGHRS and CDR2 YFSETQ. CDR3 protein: CASRGGLQGKTEAFF. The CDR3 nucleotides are TGCGCCAGCAGGGGTGGGCTCCAGGGGAAGACTGAAGCTTTCTTT. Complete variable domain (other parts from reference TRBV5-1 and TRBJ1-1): KAGVTQTPRYLIKTRGQQVTLSCSPISGHRSVSWYQQTPGQGLQFLFEYFSETQRNKGNFPGRFSGRQFSNSRSEMNVSTLELGDSALYLCASRGGLQGKTEAFFGQGTRLTVV.

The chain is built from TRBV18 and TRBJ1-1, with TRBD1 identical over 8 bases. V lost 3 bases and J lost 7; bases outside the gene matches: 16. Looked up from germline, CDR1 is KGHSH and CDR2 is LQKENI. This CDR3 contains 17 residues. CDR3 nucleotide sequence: TGTGCCAGCTCACCTCCAGGACAGGGCGATGAACACGGTGAAGCTTTCTTT. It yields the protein CASSPPGQGDEHGEAFF.

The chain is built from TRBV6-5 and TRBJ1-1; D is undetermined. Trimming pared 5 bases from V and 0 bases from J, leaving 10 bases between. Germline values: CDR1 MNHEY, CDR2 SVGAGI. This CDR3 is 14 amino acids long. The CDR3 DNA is TGTGCCAGCAGTCCCCGACGGGTGAACACTGAAGCTTTCTTT. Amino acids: CASSPRRVNTEAFF.